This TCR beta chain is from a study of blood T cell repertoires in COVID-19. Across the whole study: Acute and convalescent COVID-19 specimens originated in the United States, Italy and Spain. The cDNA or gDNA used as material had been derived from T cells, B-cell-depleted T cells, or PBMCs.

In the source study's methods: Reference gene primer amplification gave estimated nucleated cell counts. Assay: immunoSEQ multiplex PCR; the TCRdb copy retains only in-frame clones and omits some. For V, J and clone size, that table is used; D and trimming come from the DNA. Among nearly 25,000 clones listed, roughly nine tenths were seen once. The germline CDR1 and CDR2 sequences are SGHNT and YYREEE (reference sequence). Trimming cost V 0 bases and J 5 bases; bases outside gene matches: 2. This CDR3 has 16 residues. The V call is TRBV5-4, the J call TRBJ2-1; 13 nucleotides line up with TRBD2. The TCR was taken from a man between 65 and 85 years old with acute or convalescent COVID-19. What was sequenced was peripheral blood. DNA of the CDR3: TGTGCCAGCAGCTTGGGGGGACTAGCGGGGAACAATGAGCAGTTCTTC. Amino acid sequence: CASSLGGLAGNNEQFF.